Included here is one TCR beta chain sequence, with context. Its antigen is undetermined. Nominal health characterized the donors when sampled, though unrecorded immune exposures were likely. The sample belongs to a study of cytomegalovirus exposure and HLA in healthy donors. Study results and caveats: Presence/absence analyses assumed roughly uniform sequencing depth across donors, which may not hold.

The CDR3 length is 14 residues. Trimming removed 4 bases from V and 1 base from J; junction bases left unmatched: 1. CDR1 SGHRS and CDR2 YFSETQ come from the germline V gene. The PCR employed 60 Vbeta primers together with 13 Jbeta primers. Only in-frame clones appear in the TCRdb table, and some are missing; sequencing was by immunoSEQ multiplex PCR. The sample has roughly 130,000 clones, around three quarters seen once. Sample: PBMCs. The rearrangement links TRBV5-1 to TRBJ2-7; 11 positions agree with TRBD1. The source is a man aged 40-49 years in good health and CMV-seronegative. In DNA form, the CDR3 reads TGCGCCAGCAGCAGGGACAGGGGGTCCTACGAGCAGTACTTC. This sequence encodes CASSRDRGSYEQYF.